The text below deals with one T cell receptor beta chain. Per the authors' pipeline: It was from reference gene primer amplification that nucleated cell counts were estimated. The data were produced by immunoSEQ multiplex PCR, yet TCRdb's version contains in-frame clones alone and is incomplete. V, J and clone size are those of that table, while D and trimming were read from the DNA. Altogether 200,000 or so clones are present, 82% being singletons, with the ten largest covering about 6.9%. CDR1 is MNHEY, CDR2 SMNVEV, per germline (reference sequence). The CDR3 totals 14 residues. With 5 bases removed from V and 6 bases from J, the gap between germline ends came to 16 bases. The source of the sample is a study of blood T cell repertoires in COVID-19.

The material sequenced was peripheral blood. The sequence was collected from a human donor with acute or convalescent COVID-19. The donor label of this sample is uncertain. The rearrangement joins TRBV27 to TRBJ1-1; TRBD1 might be the D (6 bases). CDR3 loop: CASSTRVPGAEAFF. Here the CDR3 DNA reads TGTGCCAGCAGTACCCGGGTCCCAGGGGCTGAAGCTTTCTTT.